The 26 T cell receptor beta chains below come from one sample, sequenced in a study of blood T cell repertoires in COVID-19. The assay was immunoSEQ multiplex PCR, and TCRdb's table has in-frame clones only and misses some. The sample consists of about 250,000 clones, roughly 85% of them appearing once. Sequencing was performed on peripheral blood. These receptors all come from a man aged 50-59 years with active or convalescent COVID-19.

For the CDR3, the DNA is TGTGCCAGCAGCTTAGAGGCTCCCGCGACAGGGGGGAACACTGAAGCTTTCTTT. The encoded protein is CASSLEAPATGGNTEAFF. The chain carries TRBV7-9 and TRBJ1-1; TRBD1 agrees at 9 bases. Germline V gene lookup returns CDR1 SEHNR and CDR2 FQNEAQ (reference sequence). Germline trimming cut 1 base from V and 1 base from J; bases unmatched to any gene: 10. There are 18 residues in the CDR3.

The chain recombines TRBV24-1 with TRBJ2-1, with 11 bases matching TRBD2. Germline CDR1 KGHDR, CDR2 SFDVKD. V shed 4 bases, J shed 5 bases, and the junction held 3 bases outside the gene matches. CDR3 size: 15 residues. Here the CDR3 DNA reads TGTGCCACCAGTGACCGACTAGCGGGAAACAATGAGCAGTTCTTC. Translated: CATSDRLAGNNEQFF.

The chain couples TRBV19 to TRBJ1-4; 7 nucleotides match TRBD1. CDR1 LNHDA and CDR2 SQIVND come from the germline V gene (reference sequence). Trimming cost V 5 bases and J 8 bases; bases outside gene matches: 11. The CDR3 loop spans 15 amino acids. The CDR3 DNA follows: TGTGCCAGTAGTCAGAAACAGGGGATCGCCGAAAAACTGTTTTTT. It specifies CASSQKQGIAEKLFF.

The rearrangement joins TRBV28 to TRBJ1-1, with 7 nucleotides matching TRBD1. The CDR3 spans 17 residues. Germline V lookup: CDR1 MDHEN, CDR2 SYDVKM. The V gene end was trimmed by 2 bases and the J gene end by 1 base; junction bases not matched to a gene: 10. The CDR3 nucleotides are TGTGCCAGCAGTTTAAGGGGGCAGGGGTATTCGAACACTGAAGCTTTCTTT. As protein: CASSLRGQGYSNTEAFF.

The CDR3 nucleotides read TGTGCCAGCCTCTCCTATAATTCACCCCTCCACTTT. Translation gives CASLSYNSPLHF. V is TRBV2 and J is TRBJ1-6; D is unresolved. Germline lookup yields CDR1 SNHLY and CDR2 FYNNEI. The CDR3 is made up of 12 amino acids. The germline V and J ends were trimmed by 8 bases and 0 bases, with 2 bases remaining between them.

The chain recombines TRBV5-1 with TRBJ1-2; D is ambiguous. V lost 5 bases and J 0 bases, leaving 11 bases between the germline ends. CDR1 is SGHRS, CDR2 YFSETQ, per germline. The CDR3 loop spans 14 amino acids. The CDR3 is CASSDPGANYGYTF. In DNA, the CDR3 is TGCGCCAGCAGTGACCCGGGAGCTAACTATGGCTACACCTTC.

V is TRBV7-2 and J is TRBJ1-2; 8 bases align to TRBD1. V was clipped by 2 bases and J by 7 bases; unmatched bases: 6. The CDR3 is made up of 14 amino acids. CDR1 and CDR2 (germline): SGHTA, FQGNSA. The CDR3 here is CASSLQGAAGGYTF. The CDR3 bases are TGTGCCAGCAGCTTACAGGGGGCAGCAGGTGGCTACACCTTC.

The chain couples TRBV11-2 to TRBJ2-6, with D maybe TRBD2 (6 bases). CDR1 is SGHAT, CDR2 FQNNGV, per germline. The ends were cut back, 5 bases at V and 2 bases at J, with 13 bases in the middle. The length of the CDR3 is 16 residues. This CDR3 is CASSDPPGAGANVLTF. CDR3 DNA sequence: TGTGCCAGCAGCGATCCCCCGGGGGCTGGGGCCAACGTCCTGACTTTC.

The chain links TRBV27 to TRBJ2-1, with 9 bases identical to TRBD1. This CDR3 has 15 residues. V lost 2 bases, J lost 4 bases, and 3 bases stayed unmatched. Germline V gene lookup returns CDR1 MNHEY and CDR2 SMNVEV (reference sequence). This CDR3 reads CASSLGGTGYNEQFF. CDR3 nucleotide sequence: TGTGCCAGCAGTTTAGGTGGGACAGGGTACAATGAGCAGTTCTTC.

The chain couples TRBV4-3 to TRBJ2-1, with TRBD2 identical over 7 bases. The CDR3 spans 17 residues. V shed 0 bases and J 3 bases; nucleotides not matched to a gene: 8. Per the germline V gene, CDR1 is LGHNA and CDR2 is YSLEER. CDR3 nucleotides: TGCGCCAGCAGCCAAGATCAAGCGGGAACCCTCTACAATGAGCAGTTCTTC. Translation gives CASSQDQAGTLYNEQFF.

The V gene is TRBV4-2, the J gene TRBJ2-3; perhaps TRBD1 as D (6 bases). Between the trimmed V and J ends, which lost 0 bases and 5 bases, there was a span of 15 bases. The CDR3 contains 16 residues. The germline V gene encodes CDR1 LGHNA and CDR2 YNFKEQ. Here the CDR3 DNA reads TGTGCCAGCAGCCAAGAACAGGGTACAGGTAAAGATACGCAGTATTTT. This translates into CASSQEQGTGKDTQYF.

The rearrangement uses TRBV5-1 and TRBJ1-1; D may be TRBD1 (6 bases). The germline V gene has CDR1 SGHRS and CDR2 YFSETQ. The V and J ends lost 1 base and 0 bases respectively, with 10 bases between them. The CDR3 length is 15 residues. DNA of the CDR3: TGCGCCAGCAGCTTGCAGCCAGGGGTGAACACTGAAGCTTTCTTT. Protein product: CASSLQPGVNTEAFF.

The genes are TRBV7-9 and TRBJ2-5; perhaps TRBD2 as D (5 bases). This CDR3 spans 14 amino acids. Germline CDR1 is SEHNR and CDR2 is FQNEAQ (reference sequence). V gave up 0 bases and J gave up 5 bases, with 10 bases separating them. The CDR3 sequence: CASSLAVRRETQYF. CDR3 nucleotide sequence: TGTGCCAGCAGCTTAGCGGTCCGGAGGGAGACCCAGTACTTC.

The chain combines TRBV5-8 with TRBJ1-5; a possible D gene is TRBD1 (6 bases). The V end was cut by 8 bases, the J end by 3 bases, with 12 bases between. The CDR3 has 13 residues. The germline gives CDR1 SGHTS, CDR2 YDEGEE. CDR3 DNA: TGTGCCAGTAGGGGGGGTTACAATCAGCCCCAGCATTTT. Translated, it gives CASRGGYNQPQHF.

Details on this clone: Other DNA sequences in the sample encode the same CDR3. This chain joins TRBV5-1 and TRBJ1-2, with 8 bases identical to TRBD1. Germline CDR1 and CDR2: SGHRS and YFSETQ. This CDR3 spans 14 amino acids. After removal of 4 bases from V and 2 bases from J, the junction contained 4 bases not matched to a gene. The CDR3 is CASSPGGTNYGYTF. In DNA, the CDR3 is TGCGCCAGCAGCCCAGGGGGCACCAACTATGGCTACACCTTC.

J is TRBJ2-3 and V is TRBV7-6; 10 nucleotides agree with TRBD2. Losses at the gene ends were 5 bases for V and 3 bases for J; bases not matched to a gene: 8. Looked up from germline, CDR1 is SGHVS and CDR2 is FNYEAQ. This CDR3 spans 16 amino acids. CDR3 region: CASSAVPAGGTDTQYF. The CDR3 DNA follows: TGTGCCAGCAGCGCTGTACCAGCGGGAGGGACAGATACGCAGTATTTT.

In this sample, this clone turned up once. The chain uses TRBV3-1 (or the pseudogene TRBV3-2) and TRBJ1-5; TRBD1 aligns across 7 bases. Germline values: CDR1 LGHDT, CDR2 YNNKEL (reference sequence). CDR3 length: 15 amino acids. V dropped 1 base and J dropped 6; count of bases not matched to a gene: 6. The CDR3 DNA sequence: TGTGCCAGCAGCCAAGTGAGGACAGGTCTTCAGCCCCAGCATTTT. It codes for CASSQVRTGLQPQHF.

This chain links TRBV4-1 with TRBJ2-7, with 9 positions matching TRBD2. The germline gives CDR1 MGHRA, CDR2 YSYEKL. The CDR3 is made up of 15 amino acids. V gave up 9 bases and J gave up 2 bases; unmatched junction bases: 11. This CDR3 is CASKPSTSGPYEQYF. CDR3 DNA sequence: TGCGCCAGTAAGCCAAGTACTAGCGGGCCCTACGAGCAGTACTTC.

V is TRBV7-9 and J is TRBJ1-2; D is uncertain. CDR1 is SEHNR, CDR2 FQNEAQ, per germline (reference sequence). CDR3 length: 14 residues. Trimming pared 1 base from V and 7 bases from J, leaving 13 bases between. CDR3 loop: CASSLEAGNSGYTF. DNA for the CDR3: TGTGCCAGCAGCTTAGAGGCGGGAAACAGTGGCTACACCTTC.

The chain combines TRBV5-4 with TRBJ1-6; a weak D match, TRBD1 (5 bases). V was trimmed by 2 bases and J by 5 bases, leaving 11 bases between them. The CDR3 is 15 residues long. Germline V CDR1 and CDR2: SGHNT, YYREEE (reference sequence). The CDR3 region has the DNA TGTGCCAGCAGCTTCGCGGGGGTCCATAATTCACCCCTCCACTTT. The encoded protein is CASSFAGVHNSPLHF.

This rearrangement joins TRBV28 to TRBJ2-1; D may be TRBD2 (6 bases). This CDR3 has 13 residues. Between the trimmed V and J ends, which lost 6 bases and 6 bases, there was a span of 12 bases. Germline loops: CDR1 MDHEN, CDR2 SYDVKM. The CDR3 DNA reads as TGTGCCAGCAGCCCCTATAGCGGCAATGAGCAGTTCTTC. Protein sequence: CASSPYSGNEQFF.

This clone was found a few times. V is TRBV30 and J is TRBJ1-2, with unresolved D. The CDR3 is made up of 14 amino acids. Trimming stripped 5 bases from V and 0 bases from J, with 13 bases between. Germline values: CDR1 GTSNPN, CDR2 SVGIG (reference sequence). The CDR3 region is CAWGPGGSNYGYTF. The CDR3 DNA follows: TGTGCCTGGGGACCTGGCGGCTCTAACTATGGCTACACCTTC.

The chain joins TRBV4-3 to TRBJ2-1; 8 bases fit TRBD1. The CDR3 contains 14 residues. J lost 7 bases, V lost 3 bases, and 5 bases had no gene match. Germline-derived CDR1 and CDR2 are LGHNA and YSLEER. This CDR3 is CASSQDRAGNEQFF. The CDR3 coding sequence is TGCGCCAGCAGCCAGGACAGGGCAGGAAATGAGCAGTTCTTC.

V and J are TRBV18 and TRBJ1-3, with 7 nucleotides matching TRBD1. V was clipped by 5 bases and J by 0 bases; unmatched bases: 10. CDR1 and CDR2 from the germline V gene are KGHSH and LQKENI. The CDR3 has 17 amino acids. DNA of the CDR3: TGTGCCAGCTCATCGCGCGGACAGGAAGGCTCTGGAAACACCATATATTTT. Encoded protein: CASSSRGQEGSGNTIYF.

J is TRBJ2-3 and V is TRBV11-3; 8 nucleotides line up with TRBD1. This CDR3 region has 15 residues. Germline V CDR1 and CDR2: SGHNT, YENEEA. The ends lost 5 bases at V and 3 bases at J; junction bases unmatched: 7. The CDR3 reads CASSRTGFGTDTQYF. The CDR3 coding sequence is TGTGCCAGCAGCCGGACAGGGTTCGGGACAGATACGCAGTATTTT.

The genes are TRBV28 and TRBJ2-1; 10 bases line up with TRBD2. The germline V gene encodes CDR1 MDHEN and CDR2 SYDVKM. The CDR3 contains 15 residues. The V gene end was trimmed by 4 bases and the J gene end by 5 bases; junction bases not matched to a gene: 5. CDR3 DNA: TGTGCCAGCAGTTCTTATAGCGGGGGGAACAATGAGCAGTTCTTC. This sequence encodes CASSSYSGGNNEQFF.